Shown below are 24 T cell receptor beta chains from a single sample sequenced in a study of cytomegalovirus exposure and HLA in healthy donors (dated by TCRdb to about 2017). The library was produced with the immunoSEQ multiplex PCR assay. For the multiplex PCR, a mixture combining 60 forward primers for TCR Vbeta segments and 13 reverse primers for TCR Jbeta segments was used. The table was pulled from immuneACCESS by TCRdb, which kept in-frame rearrangements only. Such tables lose some clones; where checked, under half of the loss comes from unresolved V genes, and the rest has no known cause. This sample lists around 170,000 clones; 60% to 85% were detected once. Together, the top ten hold around 7% of the sample. Specimen: PBMCs. The source is a woman aged 40-49 years in good health and CMV-seropositive.

The chain employs TRBV7-2 and TRBJ1-6; TRBD1 might be the D (6 bases). The CDR3 is 15 residues long. With 5 bases removed from V and 7 bases from J, the gap between germline ends came to 15 bases. Germline CDR1 is SGHTA and CDR2 is FQGNSA. The CDR3 nucleotides are TGTGCCAGCAGCACAGGGATCAGGGCGAATTCACCCCTCCACTTT. Residues: CASSTGIRANSPLHF.

The rearrangement links TRBV4-2 to TRBJ1-4; D is unresolved. The CDR3 is made up of 14 amino acids. The germline gives CDR1 LGHNA, CDR2 YNFKEQ. Trimming cost V 0 bases and J 8 bases, with 10 bases left between them. CDR3 amino acids: CASSQEGVPEKLFF. The CDR3 region has the DNA TGTGCCAGCAGCCAAGAGGGAGTTCCCGAAAAACTGTTTTTT.

CDR3 nucleotides: TGTGCCGCCGGGTATAGCGCCAACACCGGGGAGCTGTTTTTT. This codes for CAAGYSANTGELFF. The chain is built from TRBV30 and TRBJ2-2; D possibly corresponds to TRBD2 (5 bases). With 8 bases removed from V and 2 bases from J, the gap between germline ends came to 15 bases. This CDR3 is 14 amino acids long. CDR1 and CDR2 from the germline V gene are GTSNPN and SVGIG (reference sequence).

This chain joins TRBV5-1 and TRBJ2-7; D is perhaps TRBD1 (5 bases). Trimming removed 3 bases from V and 2 bases from J, with 9 bases in between. The germline gives CDR1 SGHRS, CDR2 YFSETQ. The length of the CDR3 is 13 residues. CDR3 residues: CASSYDRPYEQYF. The CDR3 DNA sequence: TGCGCCAGCAGCTATGACAGACCCTACGAGCAGTACTTC.

The rearrangement links TRBV7-3 to TRBJ2-3; TRBD1 is a possible D gene (5 bases). V was shortened by 2 bases and J by 2 bases, with 11 bases between the two germline ends. Germline V lookup: CDR1 SGHTA, CDR2 FQGTGA. CDR3 length: 15 residues. DNA for the CDR3: TGTGCCAGCAGCTTACTAGGGGATCCCACAGATACGCAGTATTTT. It specifies CASSLLGDPTDTQYF.

The chain recombines TRBV18 with TRBJ1-1, with 7 bases fitting TRBD1. The CDR3 is 16 residues long. CDR1 and CDR2 (germline): KGHSH, LQKENI. Trimming removed 2 bases from V and 1 base from J; junction bases left unmatched: 7. CDR3 sequence: CASSPGQGVGNTEAFF. The CDR3 DNA is TGTGCCAGCTCACCAGGGCAGGGGGTGGGGAACACTGAAGCTTTCTTT.

V usage is TRBV7-2 and J usage is TRBJ2-3, with 8 bases fitting TRBD2. This CDR3 has 14 amino acids. J gave up 4 bases and V 6 bases, and 6 bases lay outside the gene matches. Germline V gene sequence: CDR1 SGHTA, CDR2 FQGNSA. The chain's CDR3 is CASRPGLGADTQYF. The CDR3 DNA is TGTGCCAGCAGACCGGGACTAGGCGCAGATACGCAGTATTTT.

The chain is built from TRBV30 and TRBJ2-7, with 9 bases aligning to TRBD2. This CDR3 contains 16 residues. V shed 0 bases and J 2 bases; nucleotides not matched to a gene: 8. Germline-derived CDR1 and CDR2 are GTSNPN and SVGIG (reference sequence). CDR3 region: CAWSVSWSSGTYEQYF. DNA for the CDR3: TGTGCCTGGAGTGTAAGTTGGTCTAGCGGGACCTACGAGCAGTACTTC.

This clone is a singleton in its sample. V usage is TRBV4-1 and J usage is TRBJ1-2, with D tentatively TRBD1 (5 bases). V was trimmed by 4 bases and J by 1 base, leaving 10 bases between them. There are 14 residues in the CDR3. The germline V gene encodes CDR1 MGHRA and CDR2 YSYEKL. CDR3 region: CASSPDRFNYGYTF. Written as DNA, the CDR3 is TGCGCCAGCAGCCCCGACAGATTTAACTATGGCTACACCTTC.

This clone was detected only once. The chain is built from TRBV11-3 and TRBJ2-1, with a possible D match to TRBD2 (7 bases). Germline loops: CDR1 SGHNT, CDR2 YENEEA. Trimming took 1 base from V and 10 from J, leaving 14 bases between them. CDR3 length: 14 residues. CDR3 in amino acids: CASSLGGGLDEQFF. DNA of the CDR3: TGTGCCAGCAGCTTAGGGGGGGGCTTGGACGAGCAGTTCTTC.

The chain uses TRBV6-5 and TRBJ2-1; 9 bases match TRBD2. Germline CDR1 is MNHEY and CDR2 is SVGAGI. The junction had 9 bases not matched to a gene; V was cut back by 6 bases and J by 6 bases. The CDR3 loop spans 15 amino acids. Here the CDR3 reads CASSASGGGGNEQFF. The CDR3 nucleotides are TGTGCCAGCAGCGCCAGCGGCGGGGGGGGCAATGAGCAGTTCTTC.

This chain joins TRBV7-6 and TRBJ2-1, with D possibly TRBD2 on 5 matching bases. The CDR3 length is 15 residues. V dropped 2 bases and J dropped 8 bases, with 16 bases sitting between them. Germline CDR1 and CDR2: SGHVS and FNYEAQ. The CDR3 DNA sequence: TGTGCCAGCAGCTTAACTTCCCGACCGCGGGATGAGCAGTTCTTC. Amino acid sequence: CASSLTSRPRDEQFF.

The rearrangement links TRBV28 to TRBJ1-2; tentative D call: TRBD1 (6 bases). The CDR3 runs 15 residues. V shed 6 bases and J shed 4 bases, with 18 bases lying between them. CDR1 and CDR2 from the germline V gene are MDHEN and SYDVKM. CDR3 sequence reads: CASSNWTALGYGYTF. The CDR3, as DNA: TGTGCCAGCAGCAACTGGACAGCCCTGGGCTATGGCTACACCTTC.

This clone was counted only a few times. The chain recombines TRBV19 with TRBJ2-3; no reliable D call. V lost 9 bases, J lost 6 bases, and 19 bases lay in between. The CDR3 is 14 residues long. The germline CDR1 and CDR2 sequences are LNHDA and SQIVND (reference sequence). In DNA, the CDR3 is TGTGCCAGCAGGTCTACCGACCTAATGGATACGCAGTATTTT. This gives the protein CASRSTDLMDTQYF.

V and J are TRBV5-4 and TRBJ2-5, with a tentative D call TRBD1 (5 bases). The CDR3 covers 15 residues. Trimming took 4 bases from V and 4 from J, leaving 17 bases between them. In germline, CDR1 is SGHNT, CDR2 YYREEE (reference sequence). The DNA for the CDR3 is TGTGCCAGCAGCCAACAGGAAGGGGCTGGAGAGACCCAGTACTTC. Protein product: CASSQQEGAGETQYF.

V and J are TRBV9 and TRBJ2-3; possible D gene TRBD2, 6 bases. Germline CDR1 is SGDLS and CDR2 is YYNGEE. The CDR3 is made up of 13 amino acids. Trimming took off 2 bases at V and 6 bases at J, with 10 bases between the two ends. CDR3 coding DNA: TGTGCCAGCAGCGTCGGGGCGGGGGATACGCAGTATTTT. The encoded protein is CASSVGAGDTQYF. Based on the CDR3 plus reference TRBV9 and TRBJ2-3, the full variable domain is DSGVTQTPKHLITATGQRVTLRCSPRSGDLSVYWYQQSLDQGLQFLIQYYNGEERAKGNILERFSAQQFPDLHSELNLSSLELGDSALYFCASSVGAGDTQYFGPGTRLTVL.

The gene calls are TRBV5-4 and TRBJ2-3, with D possibly matching TRBD2 (6 bases). Germline CDR1 and CDR2: SGHNT and YYREEE (reference sequence). The CDR3 is made up of 13 amino acids. With 4 bases removed from V and 4 bases from J, the gap between germline ends came to 10 bases. CDR3 protein: CASSRGLADTQYF. The CDR3 bases are TGTGCCAGCAGCAGGGGACTTGCAGATACGCAGTATTTT.

The J gene is TRBJ2-3, the V gene TRBV5-4; D unresolved. Germline V gene data show CDR1 as SGHNT and CDR2 as YYREEE (reference sequence). The CDR3 is 17 amino acids. V gave up 0 bases and J gave up 1 base, with 15 bases separating them. The CDR3 reads CASSLAGAAFGTDTQYF. As DNA, the CDR3 is TGTGCCAGCAGCTTGGCCGGAGCAGCGTTCGGCACAGATACGCAGTATTTT.

There are a few counts of this clone. The chain has TRBV28 and TRBJ1-1, with a possible D match to TRBD1 (5 bases). This CDR3 is 16 amino acids long. Germline lookup yields CDR1 MDHEN and CDR2 SYDVKM. Deletions cut 2 bases from V and 4 bases from J, with 17 bases between. The DNA for the CDR3 is TGTGCCAGCAGTTTACTGCTCGGGGGAGGTGGCACTGAAGCTTTCTTT. Translating it yields CASSLLLGGGGTEAFF.

This clone was counted a few times. The V gene is TRBV19, the J gene TRBJ1-2; D is undetermined. The CDR3 contains 16 residues. Germline loops: CDR1 LNHDA, CDR2 SQIVND (reference sequence). V lost 7 bases and J 4 bases, leaving 22 bases between the germline ends. The CDR3, as DNA: TGTGCCAGTACGGGCGGGCCCTCTACACTCGTCTATGGCTACACCTTC. It yields the protein CASTGGPSTLVYGYTF.

The gene calls are TRBV30 and TRBJ2-6, with a weak D call TRBD1 (5 bases). V was pared by 3 bases and J by 0 bases, with 6 bases between. The V gene's germline CDR1 is GTSNPN and CDR2 SVGIG (reference sequence). CDR3 size: 14 residues. The CDR3 DNA is TGTGCCTGGAGCCAGGGCTCTGGGGCCAACGTCCTGACTTTC. Translation gives CAWSQGSGANVLTF.

The chain uses TRBV6-5 and TRBJ1-6, with TRBD1 identical over 9 bases. CDR1 and CDR2 (germline): MNHEY, SVGAGI. V gave up 7 bases and J gave up 7 bases; unmatched junction bases: 5. The CDR3 loop spans 14 amino acids. In DNA form, the CDR3 reads TGTGCCAGCACCAGGGACAGGGCCAATTCACCCCTCCACTTT. Amino acid sequence: CASTRDRANSPLHF.

This clone was counted between two and nine times. The J gene is TRBJ1-4, the V gene TRBV15; D not certain. Trimming pared 5 bases from V and 6 bases from J, leaving 16 bases between. The germline gives CDR1 LNHNV, CDR2 YYDKDF (reference sequence). This CDR3 is 15 amino acids long. CDR3 sequence: CATSPGGPLDEKLFF. CDR3 DNA: TGTGCCACCAGCCCCGGAGGGCCATTGGATGAAAAACTGTTTTTT.

In DNA form, the CDR3 reads TGCGCCAGCAGCCACCAGACAGGGGGCATCACTGAAGCTTTCTTT. Protein: CASSHQTGGITEAFF. The V and J genes are TRBV4-1 and TRBJ1-1; 10 bases align to TRBD1. CDR3 size: 15 residues. Per the germline V gene, CDR1 is MGHRA and CDR2 is YSYEKL. V lost 3 bases to trimming and J lost 4 bases; unmatched junction nucleotides: 5.